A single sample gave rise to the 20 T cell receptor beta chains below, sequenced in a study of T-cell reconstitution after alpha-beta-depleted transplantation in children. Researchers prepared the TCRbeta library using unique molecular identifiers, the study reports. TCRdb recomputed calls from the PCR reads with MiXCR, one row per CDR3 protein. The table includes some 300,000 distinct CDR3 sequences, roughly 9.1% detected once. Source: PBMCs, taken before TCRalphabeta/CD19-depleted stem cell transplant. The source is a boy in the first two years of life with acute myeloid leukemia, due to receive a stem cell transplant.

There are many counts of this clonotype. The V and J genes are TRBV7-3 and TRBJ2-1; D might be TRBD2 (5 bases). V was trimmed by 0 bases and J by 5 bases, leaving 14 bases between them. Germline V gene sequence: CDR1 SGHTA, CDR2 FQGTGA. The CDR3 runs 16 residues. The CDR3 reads CASSLTSGLLNNEQFF. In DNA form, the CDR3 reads TGTGCCAGCAGCTTAACTTCCGGACTGTTAAACAATGAGCAGTTCTTC.

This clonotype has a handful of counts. The CDR3 here is CASSLQGTEQFF. The CDR3 nucleotides read TGCGCCAGCAGCTTACAGGGGACTGAGCAGTTCTTC. This chain uses TRBV5-1 with TRBJ2-1, with 7 bases lining up with TRBD1. V lost 2 bases and J lost 9; bases outside the gene matches: 2. CDR1 and CDR2 (germline): SGHRS, YFSETQ. There are 12 residues in the CDR3. The variable domain in full, with the rest retrieved from reference TRBV5-1 and TRBJ2-1, is KAGVTQTPRYLIKTRGQQVTLSCSPISGHRSVSWYQQTPGQGLQFLFEYFSETQRNKGNFPGRFSGRQFSNSRSEMNVSTLELGDSALYLCASSLQGTEQFFGPGTRLTVL.

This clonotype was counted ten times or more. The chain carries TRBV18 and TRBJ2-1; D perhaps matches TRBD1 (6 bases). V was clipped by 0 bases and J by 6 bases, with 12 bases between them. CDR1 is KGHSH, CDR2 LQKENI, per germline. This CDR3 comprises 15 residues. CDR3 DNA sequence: TGTGCCAGCTCACCACCCCGGGTCAGGGGCAATGAGCAGTTCTTC. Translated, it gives CASSPPRVRGNEQFF.

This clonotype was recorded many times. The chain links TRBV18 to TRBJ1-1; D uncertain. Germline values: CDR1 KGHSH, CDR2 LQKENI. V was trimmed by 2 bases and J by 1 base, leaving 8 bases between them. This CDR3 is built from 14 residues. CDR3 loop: CASSPGTWNTEAFF. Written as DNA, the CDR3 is TGTGCCAGCTCACCAGGAACATGGAACACTGAAGCTTTCTTT.

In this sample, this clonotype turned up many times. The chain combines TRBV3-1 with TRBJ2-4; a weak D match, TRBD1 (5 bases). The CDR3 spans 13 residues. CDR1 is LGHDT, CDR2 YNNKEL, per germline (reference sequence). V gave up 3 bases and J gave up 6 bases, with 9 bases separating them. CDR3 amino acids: CASSHQGGNIQYF. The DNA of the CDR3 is TGTGCCAGCAGCCACCAGGGTGGAAACATTCAGTACTTC.

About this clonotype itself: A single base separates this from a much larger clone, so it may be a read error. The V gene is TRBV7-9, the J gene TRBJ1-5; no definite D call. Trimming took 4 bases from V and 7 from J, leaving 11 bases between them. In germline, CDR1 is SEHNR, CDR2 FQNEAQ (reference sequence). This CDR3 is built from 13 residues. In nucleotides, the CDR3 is TGTGCCAGCAGCTCGTTTGCTGGACAGCCCCAGCATTTT. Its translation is CASSSFAGQPQHF.

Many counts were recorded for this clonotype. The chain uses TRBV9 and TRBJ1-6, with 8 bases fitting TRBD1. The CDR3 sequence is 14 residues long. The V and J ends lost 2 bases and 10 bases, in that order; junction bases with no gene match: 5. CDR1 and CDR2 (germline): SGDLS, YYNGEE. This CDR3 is CASSVGQGGSPLHF. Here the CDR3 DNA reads TGTGCCAGCAGCGTCGGACAGGGTGGATCACCCCTCCACTTT. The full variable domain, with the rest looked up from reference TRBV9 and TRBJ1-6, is DSGVTQTPKHLITATGQRVTLRCSPRSGDLSVYWYQQSLDQGLQFLIQYYNGEERAKGNILERFSAQQFPDLHSELNLSSLELGDSALYFCASSVGQGGSPLHFGNGTRLTVT.

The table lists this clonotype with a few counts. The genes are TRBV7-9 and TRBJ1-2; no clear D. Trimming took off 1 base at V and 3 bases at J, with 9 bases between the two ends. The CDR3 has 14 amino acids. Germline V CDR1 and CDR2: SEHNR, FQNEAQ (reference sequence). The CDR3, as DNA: TGTGCCAGCAGCTTAGGGAGGGATTACTATGGCTACACCTTC. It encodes CASSLGRDYYGYTF.

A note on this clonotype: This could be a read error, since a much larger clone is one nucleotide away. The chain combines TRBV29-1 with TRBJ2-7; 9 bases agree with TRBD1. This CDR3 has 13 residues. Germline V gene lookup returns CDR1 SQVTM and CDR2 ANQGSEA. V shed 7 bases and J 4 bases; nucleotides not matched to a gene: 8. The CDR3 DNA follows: TGCAGCGCCGGCCGGGACAGGGCATACGAGCAGTACTTC. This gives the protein CSAGRDRAYEQYF.

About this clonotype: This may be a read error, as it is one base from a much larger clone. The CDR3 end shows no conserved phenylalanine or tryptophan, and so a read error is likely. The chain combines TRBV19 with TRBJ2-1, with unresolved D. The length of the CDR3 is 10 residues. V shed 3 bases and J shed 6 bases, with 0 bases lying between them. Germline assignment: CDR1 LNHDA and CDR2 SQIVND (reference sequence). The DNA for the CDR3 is TGTGCCAGTAGTATCAATGAGCAGTTCTTA. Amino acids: CASSINEQFL.

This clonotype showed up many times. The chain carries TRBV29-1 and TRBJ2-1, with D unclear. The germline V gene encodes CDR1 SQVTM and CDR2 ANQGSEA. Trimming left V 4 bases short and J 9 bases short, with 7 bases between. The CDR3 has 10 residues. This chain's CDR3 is CSVGRFEQFF. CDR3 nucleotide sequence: TGCAGCGTTGGTAGGTTTGAGCAGTTCTTC.

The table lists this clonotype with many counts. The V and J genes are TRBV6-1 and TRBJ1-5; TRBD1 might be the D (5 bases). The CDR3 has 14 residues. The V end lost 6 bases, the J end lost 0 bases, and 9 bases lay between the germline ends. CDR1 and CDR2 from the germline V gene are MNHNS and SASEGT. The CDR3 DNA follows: TGTGCCAGCAGGGGACCTTATAGCAATCAGCCCCAGCATTTT. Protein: CASRGPYSNQPQHF.

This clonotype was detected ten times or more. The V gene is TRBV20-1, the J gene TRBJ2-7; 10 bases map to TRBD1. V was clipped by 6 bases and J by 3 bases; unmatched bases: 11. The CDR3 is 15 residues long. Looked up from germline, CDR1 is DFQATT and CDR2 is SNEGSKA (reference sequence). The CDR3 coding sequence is TGCAGTGCGAGCCTCGCCGGGACAGGGGACTACGAGCAGTACTTC. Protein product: CSASLAGTGDYEQYF.

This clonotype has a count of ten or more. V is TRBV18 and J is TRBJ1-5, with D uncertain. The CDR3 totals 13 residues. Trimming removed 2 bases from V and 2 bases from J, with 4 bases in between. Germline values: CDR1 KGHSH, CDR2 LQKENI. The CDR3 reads CASSPGGNQPQHF. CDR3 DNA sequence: TGTGCCAGCTCACCAGGGGGCAATCAGCCCCAGCATTTT.

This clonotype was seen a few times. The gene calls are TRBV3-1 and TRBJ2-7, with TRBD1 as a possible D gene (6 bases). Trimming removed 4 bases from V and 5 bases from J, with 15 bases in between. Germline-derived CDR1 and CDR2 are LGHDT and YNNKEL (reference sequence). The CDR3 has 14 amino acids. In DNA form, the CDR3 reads TGTGCCAGCAGCCGCACCCAGACAGGCCACGAGCAGTACTTC. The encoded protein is CASSRTQTGHEQYF.

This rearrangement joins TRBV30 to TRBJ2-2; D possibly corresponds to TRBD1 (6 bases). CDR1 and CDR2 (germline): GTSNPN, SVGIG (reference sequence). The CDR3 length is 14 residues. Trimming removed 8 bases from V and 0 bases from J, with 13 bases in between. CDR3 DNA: TGTGCCGCACGCAGGGGCCCGAACACCGGGGAGCTGTTTTTT. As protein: CAARRGPNTGELFF.

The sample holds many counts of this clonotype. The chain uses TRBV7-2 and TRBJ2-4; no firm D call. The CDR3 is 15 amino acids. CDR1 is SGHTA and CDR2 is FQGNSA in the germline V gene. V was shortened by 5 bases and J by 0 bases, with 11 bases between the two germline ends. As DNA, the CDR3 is TGTGCCAGCAGCAATTCTGGGGTAGCCAAAAACATTCAGTACTTC. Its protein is CASSNSGVAKNIQYF. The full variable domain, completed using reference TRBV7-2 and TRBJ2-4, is GAGVSQSPSNKVTEKGKDVELRCDPISGHTALYWYRQSLGQGLEFLIYFQGNSAPDKSGLPSDRFSAERTGGSVSTLTIQRTQQEDSAVYLCASSNSGVAKNIQYFGAGTRLSVL.

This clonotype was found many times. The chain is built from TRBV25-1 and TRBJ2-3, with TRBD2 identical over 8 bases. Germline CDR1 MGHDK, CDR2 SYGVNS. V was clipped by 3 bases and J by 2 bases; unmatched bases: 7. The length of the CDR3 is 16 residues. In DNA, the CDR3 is TGTGCCAGCAGTGAGCTCGGAGCGGGGGTCACAGATACGCAGTATTTT. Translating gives CASSELGAGVTDTQYF.

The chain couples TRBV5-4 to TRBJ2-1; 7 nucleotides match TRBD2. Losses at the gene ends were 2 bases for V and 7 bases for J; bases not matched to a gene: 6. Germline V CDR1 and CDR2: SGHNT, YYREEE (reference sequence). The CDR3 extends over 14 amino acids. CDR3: CASSFIGLGNEQFF. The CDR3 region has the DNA TGTGCCAGCAGCTTTATAGGACTAGGAAATGAGCAGTTCTTC.

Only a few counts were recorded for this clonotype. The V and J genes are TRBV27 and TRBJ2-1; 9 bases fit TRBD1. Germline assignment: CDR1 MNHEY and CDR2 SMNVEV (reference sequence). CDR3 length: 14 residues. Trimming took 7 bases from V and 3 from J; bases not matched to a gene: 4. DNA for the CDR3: TGTGCCAGCACCGGGACAGGGCTCTACAATGAGCAGTTCTTC. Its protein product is CASTGTGLYNEQFF.